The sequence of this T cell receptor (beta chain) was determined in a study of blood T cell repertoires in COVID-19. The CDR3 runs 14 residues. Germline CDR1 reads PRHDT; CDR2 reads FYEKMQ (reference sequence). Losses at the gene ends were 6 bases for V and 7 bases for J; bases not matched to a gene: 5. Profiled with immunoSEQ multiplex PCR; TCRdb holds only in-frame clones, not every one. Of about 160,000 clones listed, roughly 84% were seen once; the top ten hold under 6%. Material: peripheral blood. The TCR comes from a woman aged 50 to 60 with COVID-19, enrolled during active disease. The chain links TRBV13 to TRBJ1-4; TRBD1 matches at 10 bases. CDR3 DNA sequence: TGTGCCAGCAGTTCGGACAGGGGGTCTGAAAAACTGTTTTTT. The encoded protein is CASSSDRGSEKLFF. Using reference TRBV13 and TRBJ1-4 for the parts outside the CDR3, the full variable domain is AAGVIQSPRHLIKEKRETATLKCYPIPRHDTVYWYQQGPGQDPQFLISFYEKMQSDKGSIPDRFSAQQFSDYHSELNMSSLELGDSALYFCASSSDRGSEKLFFGSGTQLSVL.